This record concerns one TCR beta chain sequence. Antigen specificity is unknown. It was with 60 Vbeta and 13 Jbeta primers that the PCR ran. In the original workflow: Later analysis identified some 80 million unique TCR beta chains, roughly 11 million shared. Clones were sequenced by immunoSEQ multiplex PCR, and TCRdb holds only the in-frame ones, with some missing. V, J and clone size derive from that table, while D and trimming were established from the DNA sequence. The repertoire includes around 300,000 clones, approximately 70% of them detected once, and about 2.1% sits in the top ten. This CDR3 contains 15 residues. V dropped 6 bases and J dropped 4; count of bases not matched to a gene: 9. From germline, CDR1 is KGHSH and CDR2 LQKENI. The data are from a study of cytomegalovirus exposure and HLA in healthy donors. For the study at large: The study's early data release held 80 million to 95 million unique TCRs from HLA-typed donors.

Whole-study results and caveats: TCR beta V- and J-gene trimming was later associated with a missense DCLRE1C variant. It was in a later analysis that TCR association rates were seen to vary by HLA locus, highest for DRB1 and lowest for HLA-C.

Material: PBMCs. The receptor's source is a female donor in good health and CMV-seronegative. The chain uses TRBV18 and TRBJ2-3, with 8 bases identical to TRBD2. CDR3 nucleotide sequence: TGTGCCAGCTCGTGGTCCCGGGAGGGAGCAGATACGCAGTATTTT. Translation gives CASSWSREGADTQYF.